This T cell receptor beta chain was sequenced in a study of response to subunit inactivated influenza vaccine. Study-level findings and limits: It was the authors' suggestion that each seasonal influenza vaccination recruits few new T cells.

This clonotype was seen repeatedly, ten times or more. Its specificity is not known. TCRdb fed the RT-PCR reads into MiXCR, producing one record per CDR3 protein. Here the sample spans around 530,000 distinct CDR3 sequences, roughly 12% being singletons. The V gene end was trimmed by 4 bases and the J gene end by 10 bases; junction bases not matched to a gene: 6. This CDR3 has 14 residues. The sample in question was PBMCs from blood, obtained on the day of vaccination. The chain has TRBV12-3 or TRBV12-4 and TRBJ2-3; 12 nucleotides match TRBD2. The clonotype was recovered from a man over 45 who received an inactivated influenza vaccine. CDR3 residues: CASSSPTSGGSQYF. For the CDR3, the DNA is TGTGCCAGCAGTTCCCCGACTAGCGGGGGATCGCAGTATTTT.